This entry lists 30 T cell receptor beta chains sequenced from one sample in a study of technical replicates of blood from a few donors. The table came from immunoSEQ multiplex PCR; TCRdb's copy has only in-frame clones and leaves some out. The sample shows around 80,000 clones, roughly 90% of them seen only once. Sequenced: T cells isolated from PBMCs. These receptors were taken from a human donor in good health.

This clone was detected once. The chain has TRBV6-5 and TRBJ1-2; D is unclear. CDR1 is MNHEY, CDR2 SVGAGI, per germline. The germline V and J ends were trimmed by 6 bases and 4 bases, with 12 bases remaining between them. CDR3 size: 13 residues. DNA of the CDR3: TGTGCCAGCAGGGGAGCTTCTATCTATGGCTACACCTTC. Translation: CASRGASIYGYTF.

The chain carries TRBV4-3 and TRBJ2-3, with 7 bases lining up with TRBD1. The CDR3 is made up of 14 amino acids. The germline V gene encodes CDR1 LGHNA and CDR2 YSLEER. The V gene end was trimmed by 0 bases and the J gene end by 4 bases; junction bases not matched to a gene: 1. CDR3 protein: CASSQERGPDTQYF. The CDR3 nucleotides read TGCGCCAGCAGCCAAGAAAGGGGGCCAGATACGCAGTATTTT.

The genes are TRBV15 and TRBJ1-2; unclear D gene. Trimming took 1 base from V and 3 from J, leaving 12 bases between them. This CDR3 is built from 15 residues. Germline values: CDR1 LNHNV, CDR2 YYDKDF (reference sequence). CDR3 DNA: TGTGCCACCAGCAGAGGCGGGAGGAGCGACTATGGCTACACCTTC. This encodes CATSRGGRSDYGYTF. The full variable domain, rest sourced from reference TRBV15 and TRBJ1-2, is DAMVIQNPRYQVTQFGKPVTLSCSQTLNHNVMYWYQQKSSQAPKLLFHYYDKDFNNEADTPDNFQSRRPNTSFCFLDIRSPGLGDTAMYLCATSRGGRSDYGYTFGSGTRLTVV.

This clone was found once. The genes are TRBV19 and TRBJ1-1; weak D call: TRBD1 (5 bases). This CDR3 is 16 amino acids long. Trimming shortened V by 0 bases and J by 0 bases, and 11 bases separated the two germline ends. Germline-derived CDR1 and CDR2 are LNHDA and SQIVND (reference sequence). CDR3 DNA: TGTGCCAGTAGTATAGATCAGGAGGGGATGAACACTGAAGCTTTCTTT. This codes for CASSIDQEGMNTEAFF.

In its sample, this clone was seen once. The genes are TRBV2 and TRBJ1-4; D is uncertain. The V gene lost 4 bases and the J gene lost 3 bases, with 12 bases spanning the gap. The germline V gene encodes CDR1 SNHLY and CDR2 FYNNEI. This CDR3 is 15 amino acids long. The CDR3 spells CASSGENGANEKLFF. The CDR3 DNA reads TGTGCCAGCAGTGGGGAAAACGGGGCTAATGAAAAACTGTTTTTT.

The V call is TRBV15, the J call TRBJ1-5; possibly TRBD1 for D (5 bases). Trimming shortened V by 0 bases and J by 0 bases, and 12 bases separated the two germline ends. In germline, CDR1 is LNHNV, CDR2 YYDKDF (reference sequence). This CDR3 contains 17 residues. CDR3 in amino acids: CATSRDRGGYSNQPQHF. The CDR3 DNA reads as TGTGCCACCAGCAGAGATCGGGGGGGATATAGCAATCAGCCCCAGCATTTT.

The CDR3 bases are TGTGCCAGCAGTGAAGTCCGGGGGAGCTACGAGCAGTACTTC. Its translation: CASSEVRGSYEQYF. This chain connects TRBV6-1 to TRBJ2-7, with D possibly TRBD2 on 6 matching bases. The ends were cut back, 1 base at V and 3 bases at J, with 10 bases in the middle. The CDR3 extends over 14 amino acids. CDR1 is MNHNS, CDR2 SASEGT, per germline.

In DNA, the CDR3 is TGTGCCAGCAGCCCGCTGGGGGACTGGGGGACTACAGATACGCAGTATTTT. Translating gives CASSPLGDWGTTDTQYF. This chain joins TRBV7-9 and TRBJ2-3; possibly TRBD2 for D (6 bases). The CDR3 has 17 residues. Germline-derived CDR1 and CDR2 are SEHNR and FQNEAQ (reference sequence). Trimming stripped 5 bases from V and 3 bases from J, with 21 bases between.

This clone occurred once. The chain links TRBV6-5 to TRBJ2-7; perhaps TRBD2 as D (6 bases). Trimming left V 4 bases short and J 4 bases short, with 14 bases between. The germline CDR1 and CDR2 sequences are MNHEY and SVGAGI. CDR3 size: 14 residues. The DNA for the CDR3 is TGTGCCAGCAGTTTTTCGGGGACTTTGTACGAGCAGTACTTC. It yields the protein CASSFSGTLYEQYF.

This clone was counted once. The CDR3 region is CASVQGDDTQYF. In nucleotides, the CDR3 is TGTGCCTCGGTCCAGGGGGACGATACGCAGTATTTT. J is TRBJ2-3 and V is TRBV28, with 7 bases fitting TRBD1. This CDR3 is 12 amino acids long. V lost 11 bases, J lost 6 bases, and 8 bases stayed unmatched. The germline CDR1 and CDR2 sequences are MDHEN and SYDVKM.

The chain couples TRBV2 to TRBJ2-1; 7 bases are a match to TRBD2. The CDR3 has 16 amino acids. Losses at the gene ends were 1 base for V and 7 bases for J; bases not matched to a gene: 10. Germline V gene data show CDR1 as SNHLY and CDR2 as FYNNEI. The CDR3 sequence is CASSEESSGGRNEQFF. The CDR3 DNA reads as TGTGCCAGCAGTGAAGAGTCTAGCGGCGGAAGGAATGAGCAGTTCTTC.

The chain carries TRBV7-9 and TRBJ2-1, with D hard to call. CDR1 and CDR2 (germline): SEHNR, FQNEAQ (reference sequence). V dropped 2 bases and J dropped 0 bases, with 14 bases sitting between them. There are 17 residues in the CDR3. In nucleotides, the CDR3 is TGTGCCAGCAGCTTAACCGGTCGCGGTGGCTCCTACAATGAGCAGTTCTTC. Residues: CASSLTGRGGSYNEQFF.

The CDR3 bases are TGTGCCACCAGCAGAGTCCCGGGAGGAATCACAGATACGCAGTATTTT. This sequence encodes CATSRVPGGITDTQYF. V is TRBV15 and J is TRBJ2-3, with TRBD2 identical over 7 bases. J was trimmed by 2 bases and V by 1 base; bases with no gene match: 6. Germline CDR1 is LNHNV and CDR2 is YYDKDF (reference sequence). This CDR3 comprises 16 residues.

The chain carries TRBV2 and TRBJ1-4; D remains unclear. Trimming removed 10 bases at V and 0 bases at J, with 9 bases between. Looked up from germline, CDR1 is SNHLY and CDR2 is FYNNEI. This CDR3 has 13 amino acids. The CDR3 here is CANSRATNEKLFF. DNA for the CDR3: TGTGCCAACTCGAGAGCAACTAATGAAAAACTGTTTTTT.

CDR3 DNA sequence: TGTGCCAGCAGTGAAGAGGGCAGGGCCACTGAAGCTTTCTTT. Translated: CASSEEGRATEAFF. J is TRBJ1-1 and V is TRBV2; D possibly corresponds to TRBD1 (5 bases). Germline V gives CDR1 SNHLY, CDR2 FYNNEI. This CDR3 is built from 14 residues. Trimming left V 1 base short and J 4 bases short, with 10 bases between.

The V gene is TRBV5-4, the J gene TRBJ1-4; unclear D gene. This CDR3 is built from 16 residues. V shed 0 bases and J shed 0 bases, with 9 bases lying between them. Germline CDR1 is SGHNT and CDR2 is YYREEE (reference sequence). CDR3 amino acids: CASSLDLATTNEKLFF. Here the CDR3 DNA reads TGTGCCAGCAGCTTGGACCTGGCAACAACTAATGAAAAACTGTTTTTT.

The chain has TRBV7-2 and TRBJ1-2, with 7 bases identical to TRBD1. J was trimmed by 8 bases and V by 2 bases; bases with no gene match: 2. Germline V gene lookup returns CDR1 SGHTA and CDR2 FQGNSA. CDR3 length equals 12 residues. CDR3 sequence: CASSLTGVGYTF. As DNA, the CDR3 is TGTGCCAGCAGCTTAACAGGGGTGGGCTACACCTTC. Full variable domain (missing parts from reference TRBV7-2 and TRBJ1-2): GAGVSQSPSNKVTEKGKDVELRCDPISGHTALYWYRQSLGQGLEFLIYFQGNSAPDKSGLPSDRFSAERTGGSVSTLTIQRTQQEDSAVYLCASSLTGVGYTFGSGTRLTVV.

The V and J genes are TRBV6-5 and TRBJ2-7; D perhaps matches TRBD1 (6 bases). The germline V gene has CDR1 MNHEY and CDR2 SVGAGI. CDR3 size: 14 residues. Trimming stripped 4 bases from V and 2 bases from J, with 12 bases between. In DNA form, the CDR3 reads TGTGCCAGCAGTTCACAGGGTGCGCCCTACGAGCAGTACTTC. The encoded protein is CASSSQGAPYEQYF.

V and J are TRBV9 and TRBJ2-7; 9 nucleotides agree with TRBD2. The CDR3 runs to 14 residues. The germline V gene has CDR1 SGDLS and CDR2 YYNGEE. Trimming cost V 3 bases and J 7 bases; bases outside gene matches: 8. The CDR3 reads CASSAGTSSWEQYF. The DNA for the CDR3 is TGTGCCAGCAGCGCGGGGACTAGCTCGTGGGAGCAGTACTTC. Together with reference TRBV9 and TRBJ2-7, the CDR3 gives the full variable domain: DSGVTQTPKHLITATGQRVTLRCSPRSGDLSVYWYQQSLDQGLQFLIQYYNGEERAKGNILERFSAQQFPDLHSELNLSSLELGDSALYFCASSAGTSSWEQYFGPGTRLTVT.

This chain joins TRBV9 and TRBJ2-5; 7 bases agree with TRBD1. The germline CDR1 and CDR2 sequences are SGDLS and YYNGEE. CDR3 length equals 16 residues. The junction had 8 bases not matched to a gene; V was cut back by 0 bases and J by 3 bases. The CDR3, as DNA: TGTGCCAGCAGCGTAGGCGACTGGGACAGTGAAGAGACCCAGTACTTC. It specifies CASSVGDWDSEETQYF.

This clone was recorded once. The V gene is TRBV28, the J gene TRBJ2-5; 8 bases align to TRBD1. Per germline, CDR1 MDHEN and CDR2 SYDVKM. The CDR3 runs to 14 residues. V dropped 3 bases and J dropped 5; count of bases not matched to a gene: 5. In DNA, the CDR3 is TGTGCCAGCAGTTTGACAGGGGTCGGCGAGACCCAGTACTTC. It yields the protein CASSLTGVGETQYF. Full variable domain (remainder filled in from reference TRBV28 and TRBJ2-5): DVKVTQSSRYLVKRTGEKVFLECVQDMDHENMFWYRQDPGLGLRLIYFSYDVKMKEKGDIPEGYSVSREKKERFSLILESASTNQTSMYLCASSLTGVGETQYFGPGTRLLVL.

This clone was detected once. The V gene is TRBV29-1, the J gene TRBJ2-4; 9 bases agree with TRBD1. The germline gives CDR1 SQVTM, CDR2 ANQGSEA. The CDR3 is 14 amino acids. Trimming cost V 7 bases and J 4 bases; bases outside gene matches: 8. Here the CDR3 DNA reads TGCAGCGCCGGACAGGGGTTGAGGAAAAACATTCAGTACTTC. Its translation: CSAGQGLRKNIQYF.

The chain links TRBV10-1 to TRBJ2-3; 10 bases match TRBD2. The CDR3 totals 14 residues. Germline assignment: CDR1 WNHNN and CDR2 SYGVQD (reference sequence). V trimming: 7 bases; J trimming: 3 bases; junction bases outside the gene matches: 4. DNA of the CDR3: TGCGCCAGCACTAGCGGGAGTCGGACAGATACGCAGTATTTT. It yields the protein CASTSGSRTDTQYF.

CDR3 sequence (DNA): TGTGCCAGTGGGGCCAGTTTGAACACTGAAGCTTTCTTT. This encodes CASGASLNTEAFF. The chain joins TRBV19 to TRBJ1-1, with a weak D call TRBD1 (5 bases). CDR1 is LNHDA and CDR2 is SQIVND in the germline V gene (reference sequence). The V end was cut by 8 bases, the J end by 0 bases, with 10 bases between. The CDR3 contains 13 residues.

This chain joins TRBV28 and TRBJ1-2, with D maybe TRBD1 (5 bases). This CDR3 spans 13 amino acids. Germline CDR1 is MDHEN and CDR2 is SYDVKM. Trimming took off 5 bases at V and 4 bases at J, with 11 bases between the two ends. The CDR3 protein is CASSLPQGYGYTF. The CDR3 nucleotides read TGTGCCAGCAGTCTCCCTCAGGGCTATGGCTACACCTTC.

The chain couples TRBV9 to TRBJ2-3; D possibly corresponds to TRBD2 (6 bases). Trimming took off 0 bases at V and 0 bases at J, with 11 bases between the two ends. From germline, CDR1 is SGDLS and CDR2 YYNGEE. This CDR3 has 16 amino acids. DNA of the CDR3: TGTGCCAGCAGCGTAGCCAGCGGGCTTAGCACAGATACGCAGTATTTT. Amino acids: CASSVASGLSTDTQYF.

This clone was detected once. V usage is TRBV6-5 and J usage is TRBJ2-7, with 7 bases identical to TRBD1. The CDR3 covers 13 residues. J lost 5 bases, V lost 6 bases, and 7 bases had no gene match. Germline V gene sequence: CDR1 MNHEY, CDR2 SVGAGI. The CDR3 region is CASSETGLDEQYF. In DNA form, the CDR3 reads TGTGCCAGCAGCGAGACAGGGTTGGACGAGCAGTACTTC.

V and J are TRBV19 and TRBJ2-1; weak D call: TRBD1 (6 bases). Trimming removed 4 bases from V and 2 bases from J, with 12 bases in between. Germline CDR1 LNHDA, CDR2 SQIVND (reference sequence). This CDR3 comprises 15 residues. CDR3: CASSTNREAYNEQFF. DNA for the CDR3: TGTGCCAGTAGTACCAACAGGGAAGCCTACAATGAGCAGTTCTTC.

The chain employs TRBV21-1 and TRBJ2-7; the table's D gene call, TRBD2, was not cross checked with the DNA. TRBV21-1 is a pseudogene locus. The CDR3 is 12 amino acids. CDR3: CASSKGGYEQYF. CDR3 DNA: TGTGCCAGCAGCAAAGGAGGATACGAGCAGTACTTC.

The chain is built from TRBV27 and TRBJ2-1, with 10 bases aligning to TRBD2. Germline values: CDR1 MNHEY, CDR2 SMNVEV (reference sequence). V dropped 10 bases and J dropped 1; count of bases not matched to a gene: 4. The length of the CDR3 is 14 residues. CDR3 loop: CATIAGGSYNEQFF. CDR3 DNA: TGTGCCACTATAGCGGGAGGTTCCTACAATGAGCAGTTCTTC.